These 16 T cell receptor beta chains were all obtained from the same sample, sequenced in a study of shared clonotypes between healthy human individuals. The repertoire was sequenced with immunoSEQ multiplex PCR; TCRdb's copy has only in-frame clones and lacks some. The repertoire consists of about 2.4 million clones, with 93% occurring once and the leading ten covering 0.36%. The specimen was naive CD4+ T cells from PBMCs. The subset here: CD45RA+ positively selected. The receptor set was obtained from a man younger than 35 in good health. Some clones in this sample may be carry-over from other donors' samples.

The chain combines TRBV6-5 with TRBJ1-5; D ambiguous. Looked up from germline, CDR1 is MNHEY and CDR2 is SVGAGI. Between the trimmed V and J ends, which lost 5 bases and 4 bases, there was a span of 9 bases. The CDR3 runs to 13 residues. This CDR3 reads CASSLAGNQPQHF. The DNA of the CDR3 is TGTGCCAGCAGTCTAGCGGGTAATCAGCCCCAGCATTTT.

The genes are TRBV6-5 and TRBJ2-7; 11 bases line up with TRBD2. Germline V lookup: CDR1 MNHEY, CDR2 SVGAGI. V was pared by 7 bases and J by 2 bases, with 4 bases of the junction left unmatched. This CDR3 region has 14 residues. The chain's CDR3 is CASTHSGRAYEQYF. The CDR3 coding sequence is TGTGCCAGCACCCATAGCGGGAGGGCCTACGAGCAGTACTTC.

The V gene is TRBV11-2, the J gene TRBJ1-1, with D tentatively TRBD1 (6 bases). V lost 2 bases and J 7 bases, leaving 20 bases between the germline ends. The CDR3 sequence is 16 residues long. CDR1 is SGHAT and CDR2 is FQNNGV in the germline V gene. Here the CDR3 DNA reads TGTGCCAGCAGCTTATTCCCCGGGGGCGGATGGGGTGAAGCTTTCTTT. This encodes CASSLFPGGGWGEAFF.

This chain uses TRBV7-9 with TRBJ1-1, with 9 positions matching TRBD1. The CDR3 is 15 residues long. Losses at the gene ends were 5 bases for V and 5 bases for J; bases not matched to a gene: 9. Germline V gene sequence: CDR1 SEHNR, CDR2 FQNEAQ (reference sequence). The DNA for the CDR3 is TGTGCCAGCAGCCCCGTACAGGGGGCAGGGACTGAAGCTTTCTTT. Amino acid sequence: CASSPVQGAGTEAFF.

The chain links TRBV6-5 to TRBJ1-2, with 8 positions matching TRBD1. V was pared by 6 bases and J by 3 bases, with 9 bases of the junction left unmatched. CDR1 and CDR2 from the germline V gene are MNHEY and SVGAGI. The CDR3 consists of 15 residues. The CDR3 coding sequence is TGTGCCAGCAGCCGAGACAGGGGAGTGTACTATGGCTACACCTTC. This sequence encodes CASSRDRGVYYGYTF.

The chain carries TRBV10-1 and TRBJ2-7, with D tentatively TRBD1 or TRBD2 (6 bases each). This CDR3 region has 14 residues. Looked up from germline, CDR1 is WNHNN and CDR2 is SYGVQD (reference sequence). Trimming shortened V by 8 bases and J by 2 bases, and 16 bases separated the two germline ends. CDR3 loop: CASSGALGTYEQYF. The CDR3 DNA follows: TGCGCCAGCTCGGGGGCACTAGGGACCTACGAGCAGTACTTC.

The rearrangement uses TRBV18 and TRBJ1-6; 8 bases agree with TRBD1. This CDR3 has 17 amino acids. CDR1 KGHSH and CDR2 LQKENI come from the germline V gene. V lost 6 bases and J lost 10; bases outside the gene matches: 17. For the CDR3, the DNA is TGTGCCAGCTCGCCCAATCAGGGGGCGCAAGCAGGGTCACCCCTCCACTTT. Translation gives CASSPNQGAQAGSPLHF.

This clone was detected only once. V usage is TRBV5-1 and J usage is TRBJ2-1; 13 bases fit TRBD2. The V segment lost 5 bases and the J segment 6 bases; nucleotides outside the gene matches: 8. CDR1 is SGHRS and CDR2 is YFSETQ in the germline V gene. This CDR3 is built from 16 residues. This chain's CDR3 is CASSPLGLAGINEQFF. The CDR3 DNA reads as TGCGCCAGCAGTCCATTGGGACTAGCGGGAATCAATGAGCAGTTCTTC. The full variable domain, rest sourced from reference TRBV5-1 and TRBJ2-1, is KAGVTQTPRYLIKTRGQQVTLSCSPISGHRSVSWYQQTPGQGLQFLFEYFSETQRNKGNFPGRFSGRQFSNSRSEMNVSTLELGDSALYLCASSPLGLAGINEQFFGPGTRLTVL.

This chain joins TRBV19 and TRBJ2-3; 8 positions agree with TRBD1. J was trimmed by 6 bases and V by 9 bases; bases with no gene match: 8. CDR3 length: 13 residues. Per germline, CDR1 LNHDA and CDR2 SQIVND (reference sequence). The CDR3 loop is CASRGLAWDTQYF. DNA for the CDR3: TGTGCCAGCAGGGGGCTGGCGTGGGATACGCAGTATTTT.

This clone was observed a single time. The CDR3 is CASSPGGWTGINEQYF. In DNA form, the CDR3 reads TGTGCCAGCAGCCCCGGTGGCTGGACAGGGATTAACGAGCAGTACTTC. The rearrangement uses TRBV28 and TRBJ2-7; 8 positions match TRBD1. Germline-derived CDR1 and CDR2 are MDHEN and SYDVKM. The CDR3 consists of 16 residues. The ends lost 6 bases at V and 5 bases at J; junction bases unmatched: 15.

The rearrangement joins TRBV7-3 to TRBJ2-3; D is unresolved. Trimming left V 2 bases short and J 4 bases short, with 13 bases between. The CDR3 totals 15 residues. Germline V gene data show CDR1 as SGHTA and CDR2 as FQGTGA. The CDR3 DNA reads as TGTGCCAGCAGCTTAGGACGCGGAGTCGCAGATACGCAGTATTTT. Translation gives CASSLGRGVADTQYF.

The chain combines TRBV5-1 with TRBJ2-1; 11 bases are shared with TRBD2. The CDR3 consists of 16 residues. The V gene end was trimmed by 3 bases and the J gene end by 5 bases; junction bases not matched to a gene: 7. Germline loops: CDR1 SGHRS, CDR2 YFSETQ. CDR3 sequence reads: CASSYSGRADDNEQFF. CDR3 DNA sequence: TGCGCCAGCAGCTATAGCGGGAGGGCCGACGACAATGAGCAGTTCTTC.

The J gene is TRBJ2-5, the V gene TRBV4-1; D not certain. TRBJ2-7 explains the end of the DNA better; the J call may be wrong. The CDR3 totals 15 residues. The V gene's germline CDR1 is MGHRA and CDR2 YSYEKL. CDR3 residues: CASSQGAGPTYEQYF. The CDR3 DNA is TGCGCCAGCAGCCAAGGGGCCGGACCGACCTACGAGCAGTACTTC.

This clone was found a few times. The chain uses TRBV5-1 and TRBJ1-4; possible D gene TRBD1, 5 bases. The CDR3 has 15 amino acids. V was pared by 5 bases and J by 0 bases, with 11 bases between. CDR1 and CDR2 from the germline V gene are SGHRS and YFSETQ. The CDR3 nucleotides are TGCGCCAGCAGTTACAGACAGCCAACTAATGAAAAACTGTTTTTT. This codes for CASSYRQPTNEKLFF.

This chain joins TRBV7-9 and TRBJ1-1, with D perhaps matching TRBD1 (5 bases). V was cut by 5 bases and J by 4 bases, with 11 bases left in between. This CDR3 region has 13 residues. Per germline, CDR1 SEHNR and CDR2 FQNEAQ (reference sequence). The CDR3 region is CASSLTGTTEAFF. The CDR3 region has the DNA TGTGCCAGCAGCCTCACGGGGACCACTGAAGCTTTCTTT.

This chain connects TRBV7-8 to TRBJ1-5; D uncertain. Germline loops: CDR1 SGHVS, CDR2 FQNEAQ. Deletions cut 2 bases from V and 2 bases from J, with 7 bases between. The length of the CDR3 is 14 residues. The CDR3 sequence is CASSLFNRNQPQHF. The CDR3 DNA reads TGTGCCAGCAGCTTATTTAACCGCAATCAGCCCCAGCATTTT.